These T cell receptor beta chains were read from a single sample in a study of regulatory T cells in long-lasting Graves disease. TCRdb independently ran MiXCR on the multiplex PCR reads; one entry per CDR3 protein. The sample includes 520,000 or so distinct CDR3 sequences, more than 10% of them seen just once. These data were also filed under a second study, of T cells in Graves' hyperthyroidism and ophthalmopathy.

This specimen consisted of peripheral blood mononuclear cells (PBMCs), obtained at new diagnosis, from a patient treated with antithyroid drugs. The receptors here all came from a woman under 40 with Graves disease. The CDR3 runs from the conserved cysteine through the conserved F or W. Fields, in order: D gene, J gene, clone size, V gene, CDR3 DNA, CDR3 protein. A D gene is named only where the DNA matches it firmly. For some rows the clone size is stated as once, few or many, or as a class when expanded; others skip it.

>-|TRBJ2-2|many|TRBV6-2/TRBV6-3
TGTGCCAGCAGTTACAAGCGTCGGAACACCGGGGAGCTGTTTTTT
CASSYKRRNTGELFF
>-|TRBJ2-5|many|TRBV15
TGTGCCACCAGCAGAGATCCGGCAGGTTCGGCCCAGTACTTC
CATSRDPAGSAQYF
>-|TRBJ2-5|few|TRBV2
TGTGCCAGCAGTGAATCCCCGATCGTATCGGAGACCCAGTACTTC
CASSESPIVSETQYF
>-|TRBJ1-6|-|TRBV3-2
TGTGCCAGCAGCCAAGAAGAAGCAGGAGGGGGTTACTATAATTCACCCCTCCACTTT
CASSQEEAGGGYYNSPLHF
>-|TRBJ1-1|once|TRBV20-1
TGCAGTGCTAGAGGGACACCCATACAAGCTTTCTTT
CSARGTPIQAFF
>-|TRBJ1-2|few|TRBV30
TGTGCCTGGAGTCGGGGTCCGTCCGCTTCAGCTAACTATGGCTACACCTTC
CAWSRGPSASANYGYTF
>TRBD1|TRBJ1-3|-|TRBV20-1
TGCAGTGCTAGAGTCGATCCGGGACAGGGGATCATAAGGTCTGGAAACACCATATATTTT
CSARVDPGQGIIRSGNTIYF
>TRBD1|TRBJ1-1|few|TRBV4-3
TGCGCCAGCAGCCAACGCGGGACAGGGTCAACTTTCTTT
CASSQRGTGSTFF
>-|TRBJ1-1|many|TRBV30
TGTGCCTGGAGTGTAACGAACACTGAAGCTTTCTTT
CAWSVTNTEAFF
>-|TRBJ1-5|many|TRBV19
TGTGCCAGTAGTATGGCGCGGAGCCAACAGCTGCCCCAGCATTTT
CASSMARSQQLPQHF
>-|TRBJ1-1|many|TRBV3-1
TGTGCCAGCAGCATTACAGTGAACACTGAAGCTTTCTTT
CASSITVNTEAFF
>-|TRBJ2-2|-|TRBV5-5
TGTGCCAGCAGCTTGGTGTCGGGGAACAGCGGGGAGCTGTTTTTT
CASSLVSGNSGELFF
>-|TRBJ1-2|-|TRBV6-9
TGTGCCAGCAGTTACAATTCGGGCGGCTATGGCTACACCTTC
CASSYNSGGYGYTF
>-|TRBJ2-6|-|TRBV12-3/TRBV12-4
TGTGCCAGCAGTCGACCGGGGACTGGGGCCAACGTCCTGACTTTC
CASSRPGTGANVLTF
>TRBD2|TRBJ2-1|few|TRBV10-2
TGCGCCAGCGCTTCCGGGACTAGCGGGAGTAATGAGCAGTTCTTC
CASASGTSGSNEQFF
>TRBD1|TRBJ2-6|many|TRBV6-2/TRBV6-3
TGTGCCAGCAGTTATTCCCCGGGACAGAGCTCTGGGGCCAACGTCCTGACTTTC
CASSYSPGQSSGANVLTF
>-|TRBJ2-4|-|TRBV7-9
TGTGCCAGCAGCTTAGGGGAGATGCAGGGCCGGGGTGGACAAAACATTCAGTACTTC
CASSLGEMQGRGGQNIQYF
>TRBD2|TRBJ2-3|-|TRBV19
TGTGCCAGTAAAAGAAAAAGCGGGAGGGCCGGAGATACGCAGTATTTT
CASKRKSGRAGDTQYF
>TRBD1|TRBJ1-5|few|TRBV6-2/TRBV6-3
TGTGCCAGCAGTTACTATCCGGTCGGGACAGAGGTCTATCAGCCCCAGCATTTT
CASSYYPVGTEVYQPQHF
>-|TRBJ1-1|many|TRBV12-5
TGTGCTAGTGTTAACTCCCCGACAGGTGAAAGCACTGAAGCTTTCTTT
CASVNSPTGESTEAFF
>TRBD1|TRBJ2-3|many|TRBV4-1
TGCGCCAGCACTTCCCGGGACAGGGAGTCAGATACGCAGTATTTT
CASTSRDRESDTQYF
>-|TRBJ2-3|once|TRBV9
TGTGCCAGCAGCCCCCCCGCGGATACGCAGTATTTT
CASSPPADTQYF
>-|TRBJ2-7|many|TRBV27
TGTGCCAGCAGTGCCAGTAGGGATTCCTACGAGCAGTACTTC
CASSASRDSYEQYF
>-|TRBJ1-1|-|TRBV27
TGTGCCAGCAGTCCTCGACAGGTTTTAAACACTGAAGCTTTCTTT
CASSPRQVLNTEAFF
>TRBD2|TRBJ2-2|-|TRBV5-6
TGTGCCAGCAGCTTTATGTTGGCGGGAGACGTGGGCACCGGGGAGCTGTTTTTT
CASSFMLAGDVGTGELFF
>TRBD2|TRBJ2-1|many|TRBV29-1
TGCAGCGCTTCCGGGACTAGCGCTTACAATGAGCAGTTCTTC
CSASGTSAYNEQFF
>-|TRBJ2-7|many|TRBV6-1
TGTGCCAGCAGTGGGATTGACAGCAAAAGCTCCTACGAGCAGTACTTC
CASSGIDSKSSYEQYF
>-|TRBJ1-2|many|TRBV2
TGTGCCAGCACCCCCTCCCCAGTTTATGGCTACACCTTC
CASTPSPVYGYTF
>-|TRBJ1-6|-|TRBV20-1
TGCAGTGCTATCCGGGCCTCATCGGGAAATTCACCCCTCCACTTT
CSAIRASSGNSPLHF
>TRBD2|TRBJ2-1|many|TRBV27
TGTGCCAGCAGTTTGCCTAGCGGGAGTAATGAGCAGTTCTTC
CASSLPSGSNEQFF
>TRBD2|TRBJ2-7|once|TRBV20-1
TGCAGTGCTCCGGGACCGGGGCTAGCGGGGCTCTACGAGCAGTACTTC
CSAPGPGLAGLYEQYF
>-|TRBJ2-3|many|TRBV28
TGTGCCAGCATCCCTCCGGCAAGGGATACGCAGTATTTT
CASIPPARDTQYF
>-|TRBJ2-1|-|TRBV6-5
TGTGCCAGCAGTTACCGGGATCGGGAATACAATGAGCAGTTCTTC
CASSYRDREYNEQFF
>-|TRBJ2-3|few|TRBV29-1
TGCAGCGTTGCCCCGGGACAAAGCACAGATACGCAGTATTTT
CSVAPGQSTDTQYF
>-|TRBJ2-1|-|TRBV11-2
TGTGCCAGCAGTCCTTGGGGGGTCTCCTACAATGAGCAGCTCTTC
CASSPWGVSYNEQLF
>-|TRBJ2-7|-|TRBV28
TGTGCCAGCAACTGGGGGTGCGAGCAGTACTTC
CASNWGCEQYF
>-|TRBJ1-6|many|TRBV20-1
TGCAGTGCTGAGGGGGACACCGGGGAGGTAGAGAATTCACCCCTCCACTTT
CSAEGDTGEVENSPLHF
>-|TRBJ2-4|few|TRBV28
TGTGCCAGCAGTTCTAGAAACATTCAGTACTTC
CASSSRNIQYF
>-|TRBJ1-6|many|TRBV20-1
TGCAGTGCTCTCAGGCAGACGGGTAATTCACCCCTCCACTTT
CSALRQTGNSPLHF
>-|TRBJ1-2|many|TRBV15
TGTGCCACCAACGCGCAAGGAGCGGACTATGGCTACACCTTC
CATNAQGADYGYTF
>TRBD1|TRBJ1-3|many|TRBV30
TGTGCCTGGAGTTCCGGGACAGCAGGAAACACCATATATTTT
CAWSSGTAGNTIYF
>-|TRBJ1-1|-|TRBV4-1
TGCGCCAGCAGCCAAGATTGGGCAGGGATAAACACTGAAGCTTTCTTT
CASSQDWAGINTEAFF
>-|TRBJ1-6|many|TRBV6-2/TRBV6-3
TGTGCCAGCAGTTACACGGGCAGCTATAATTCACCCCTCCACTTT
CASSYTGSYNSPLHF
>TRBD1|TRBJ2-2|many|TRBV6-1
TGTGCCAGCAGGAGGGGGCACACGAACACCGGGGAGCTGTTTTTT
CASRRGHTNTGELFF
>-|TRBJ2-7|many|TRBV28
TGTGCCAGCAGTTTAGGATTGCGACTCCCCCTTTCCTACGAGCAGTACTTC
CASSLGLRLPLSYEQYF
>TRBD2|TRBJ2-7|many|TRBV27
TGTGCCAGCAGTTTAAAACTAGCGGGAGTCGGTGAGCAGTACTTC
CASSLKLAGVGEQYF
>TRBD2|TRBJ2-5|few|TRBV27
TGTGCCAGCAGCCTGACGCCGATTATTAGCGGGAGGGGTCAAGAGACCCAGTACTTC
CASSLTPIISGRGQETQYF
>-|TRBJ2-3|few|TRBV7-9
TGTGCCAGCAGCCTGGGACTGCGAACTTCCACAGATACGCAGTATTTT
CASSLGLRTSTDTQYF
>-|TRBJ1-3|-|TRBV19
TGTGCCAGTAGTCCCCGGGCTGGAAACACCATATATTTT
CASSPRAGNTIYF
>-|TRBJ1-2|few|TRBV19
TGTGCCAGTAGTATAGGGCCGGGACATGGCTATGGCTACACCTTC
CASSIGPGHGYGYTF